This TCR beta chain is drawn from a study of beta chain features in type 1 diabetes (dated by TCRdb to the late 2010s). In the study overall: Mean age, gender distribution, total cell number and subset yield did not differ between patients and healthy donors. A total of about 110,000,000 sorted cells were examined across all samples, and a strong correlation was observed between cell number per subset and RNA yield. The study compared the TCRB repertoires of sorted circulating CD4+ T cell subsets in recently diagnosed type 1 diabetes patients with those in matched healthy donors. Whereas all 30 or so donors provided naive and central memory subsets, regulatory and stem cell-like memory subsets were isolated from just 8 patients and roughly 8 healthy donors.

Each donor gave one peripheral blood draw, averaging roughly 100 mL, which was collected into heparinised tubes. A BD FACSAria II was used to sort naive, central memory, regulatory and stem cell-like memory CD4+ T cells with a panel that included CD45RO, CCR7, CD25, CD127, CD95 and CD27. Every sorted population had a purity above 95%. Right away, PBMCs were isolated by Lymphoprep density gradient centrifugation and were stained directly, with no culture step. Samples were stained and sorted in pairs, with one healthy donor and one patient per experiment, so that batch effects were minimized. Points on this clone: Its target antigen remains unknown. The input lacks base qualities; no much larger clone sits a single base away.

The germline V gene supplies CDR1 KGHSH and CDR2 LQKENI. The CDR3 sequence holds 15 residues, the cysteine and phenylalanine included. Solely the CDR3 DNA is kept, with 45 bases framed from the first base. V was cut back by 0 bases and J by 8 bases, leaving a gap of 13 bases between them. The entire amount of isolated RNA was reverse transcribed using the High Capacity cDNA Reverse Transcription Kit, so the sequenced TCRB transcripts were expressed ones. Naive, central memory and regulatory T cell samples underwent deep immunoSEQ sequencing, averaging about 3.3 million total reads per sample. After sorted cells were lysed in RLT buffer, RNA was extracted with DNase-treated RNeasy Micro or Mini kits, with the choice depending on cell number. Each cell subset was processed separately to prevent cross-contamination, with patient and healthy donor samples processed together. Using the immunoSEQ multiplex PCR, TCRB sequences were amplified from cDNA into 87-bp fragments spanning the CDR3 region. Amplicons were sequenced on the Illumina HiSeq platform. Per the authors' processing: Synthetic template baselines were used to correct PCR bias computationally, reads within Hamming distance 2 were collapsed together, and singletons that could not be merged were discarded. Reads were aligned against IMGT to assign V, D and J genes, CDR3 length and insertions or deletions at six rearrangement sites. Within each subset, clonotype counts were normalized to the number of sorted cells before true diversity and Gini coefficients were calculated with the tcR R package. Repertoire sharing was quantified using the overlap coefficient calculated on TCRB nucleotide sequences. Not all clones reach the TCRdb copy of this immuneACCESS table, which keeps in-frame sequences only. Checked studies attribute under half of the gap to unresolved V genes and leave the rest unexplained. The D gene and trimming were derived from the DNA, and the V and J assignments and clone size from that table. The sample table holds 110,000 to 150,000 clones, of which approximately 9.8% were seen once. The ten largest clones take up around 0.65% of the sample.

Results the study describes overall, beyond this receptor: A moderate but significant shortening of TCRB CDR3 length was observed in type 1 diabetes patients in all four CD4+ subsets. HLA sub-analyses involved small numbers of individuals, so any influence of HLA type on TCRB rearrangement remained unresolved. At VDJ recombination sites, type 1 diabetes patients had fewer insertions and more deleted nucleotides, which implies abnormalities in thymic rearrangement. Because cDNA was sequenced instead of genomic DNA, highly expressing activated cells could be over-represented, though the groups showed no difference in activation or CD3 levels. Naive, central memory and regulatory TCRB repertoires appeared to be more alike among patients than among healthy donors. PCR might favor shorter templates, but patient and control samples were amplified and corrected together, so any skew would affect both groups equally.

Sequencing used central memory CD4+ T cells from blood. The receptor was derived from a woman aged 40 to 50 in good health. The chain was built from TRBV18 and TRBJ2-2; confidence is insufficient to name the D gene. Here the CDR3 is given as CASSPPILSAGELFF. The nucleotides read TGTGCCAGCTCACCACCGATCCTGAGTGCAGGGGAGCTGTTTTTT.